A selection of T cell receptor beta chains follows, all from one sample in a study of T cell responses to AZD1222 COVID-19 vaccine. Here immunoSEQ multiplex PCR was the method, and the copy in TCRdb shows in-frame clones only, minus some. The data hold around 80,000 clones, with around nine tenths observed a single time. The sample here was peripheral blood, taken 28 days after the second AZD1222 dose. These receptors were collected from an adult who received the AZD1222 COVID-19 vaccine. CDR3s include the opening cysteine and the closing phenylalanine or tryptophan. D genes are given only for firm matches.

>TRBJ2-1|TRBV6-4|NA
CASSEHGSYNEQFF
>TRBJ1-2|TRBV14|NA
CASSRRDTVRGYTF
>TRBJ1-2|TRBV29-1|TRBD1
CSVERRQGLGGYGYTF
>TRBJ2-7|TRBV7-2|TRBD2
CASSLAGGLAGGISYEQYF
>TRBJ2-5|TRBV6-5|TRBD2
CASSRTSGGEKTQYF
>TRBJ1-1|TRBV3-1/TRBV3-2|NA
CASSQGGVEGLAFF
>TRBJ2-2|TRBV9|TRBD1
CASSSRPQGANTGELFF
>TRBJ1-4|TRBV5-1|NA
CASSPTRDVGTNEKLFF
>TRBJ1-5|TRBV7-2|NA
CASSLDYGGSNQPQHF
>TRBJ2-1|TRBV12-5|TRBD2
CASGPGLAGVEQFF
>TRBJ2-2|TRBV11-2|NA
CASSLDRAPHGELFF
>TRBJ1-5|TRBV5-6|NA
CASSLRGANSNQPQHF
>TRBJ1-1|TRBV25-1|NA
CASSAPGMGTEAFF
>TRBJ2-3|TRBV19|NA
CASSMQGTDTQYF
>TRBJ1-2|TRBV18|TRBD1
CASSPRNKGQGVRGGYTF
>TRBJ1-4|TRBV7-9|NA
CASSLGGGEKLFF
>TRBJ1-6|TRBV7-8|NA
CASSLYGVGNSPLHF
>TRBJ1-1|TRBV7-2|TRBD1
CASSPQDRMNTEAFF
>TRBJ2-7|TRBV7-8|TRBD2
CASSLFGRGMSSYEQYF
>TRBJ2-1|TRBV7-8|TRBD2
CASIRTSGSSYNEQFF
>TRBJ1-5|TRBV9|NA
CASSLDGGASNQPQHF
>TRBJ2-1|TRBV6-5|NA
CASSYSRANDEQFF
>TRBJ2-1|TRBV30|NA
CALSNLGAEQFF
>TRBJ2-3|TRBV6-5|TRBD1
CASRQGNWGTDTQYF
>TRBJ2-2|TRBV27|TRBD2
CASYNRRTSGNTGELFF
>TRBJ2-1|TRBV10-2|TRBD2
CASSPLAESSYNEQFF
>TRBJ2-3|TRBV6-6|TRBD1
CATTGGDTQYF
>TRBJ1-6|TRBV21-1|NA
CASSMRNGQNSPLHF
>TRBJ2-2|TRBV7-3|NA
CASSLTWKDSRYTGELFF
>TRBJ1-5|TRBV18|NA
CASSPRTGNQPQHF
>TRBJ2-2|TRBV19|NA
CASSRQLGGGLGNTGELFF
>TRBJ1-5|TRBV27|NA
CASSFVSTNQPQHF
>TRBJ2-1|TRBV5-5|NA
CASSLEATGSYNEQFF
>TRBJ1-5|TRBV19|NA
CASSIFEGSPQPQHF
>TRBJ1-1|TRBV20-1|TRBD1
CSASRDRGVAEAFF